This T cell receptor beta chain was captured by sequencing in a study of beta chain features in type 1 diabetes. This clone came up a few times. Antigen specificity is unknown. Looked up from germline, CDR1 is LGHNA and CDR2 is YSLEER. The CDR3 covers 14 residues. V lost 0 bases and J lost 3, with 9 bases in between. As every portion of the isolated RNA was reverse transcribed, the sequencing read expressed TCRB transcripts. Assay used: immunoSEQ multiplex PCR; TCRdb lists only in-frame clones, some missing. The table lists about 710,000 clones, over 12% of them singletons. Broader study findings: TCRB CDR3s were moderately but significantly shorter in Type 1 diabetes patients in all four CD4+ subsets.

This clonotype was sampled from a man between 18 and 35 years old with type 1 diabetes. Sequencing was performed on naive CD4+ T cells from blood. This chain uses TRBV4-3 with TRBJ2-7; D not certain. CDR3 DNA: TGCGCCAGCAGCCAAGATTTTGCAGTCTACGAGCAGTACTTC. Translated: CASSQDFAVYEQYF.